This T cell receptor beta chain comes out of a study of blood T cells in healthy people across ages. At the level of the study: Per two T cells, template switching captured roughly one barcoded beta molecule.

Next came a second PCR, run for about 7 to 12 cycles, which used a sample-barcoded 5' primer along with a J-beta primer mix. Every single cDNA molecule received a tag from a template-switch adaptor with 12 random nucleotides. TCRdb recomputed calls from the 5' RACE reads with MiXCR, one row per CDR3 protein. This table holds approximately 1.5 million distinct CDR3 sequences, under 55% found once. General study findings and limits: As age increased, TCR beta diversity per million T cells fell in a roughly linear fashion.

This CDR3 comprises 13 residues. From germline, CDR1 is SGHTA and CDR2 FQGNSA. V shed 8 bases and J shed 5 bases, with 15 bases lying between them. Comments on this clonotype: Its antigen is still unknown.

The origin of this receptor is a woman under 30 in good health. V gene TRBV7-2 combines with J gene TRBJ2-5, with D tentatively TRBD1 (5 bases). Specimen: blood. The CDR3 nucleotides read TGTGCCAGCGGACACCCCACAACGGAGACCCAGTACTTC. Translation gives CASGHPTTETQYF.